The entry below describes one TCR beta chain. The entry originates in a study of blood T cell repertoires in COVID-19. Produced via immunoSEQ multiplex PCR; TCRdb's table is partial and in-frame only. The sample yields tens of thousands of clones, roughly 90% seen once. Germline V lookup: CDR1 MGHRA, CDR2 YSYEKL. The CDR3 totals 16 residues. V was cut by 0 bases and J by 2 bases, with 12 bases left in between. What was sequenced was peripheral blood. V is TRBV4-1 and J is TRBJ2-3; D is perhaps TRBD1 (6 bases). The sequence was obtained from a man aged 60-69 years with active COVID-19. Here the CDR3 reads CASSQDADRTTDTQYF. The CDR3 region has the DNA TGCGCCAGCAGCCAAGATGCTGACAGGACCACAGATACGCAGTATTTT.